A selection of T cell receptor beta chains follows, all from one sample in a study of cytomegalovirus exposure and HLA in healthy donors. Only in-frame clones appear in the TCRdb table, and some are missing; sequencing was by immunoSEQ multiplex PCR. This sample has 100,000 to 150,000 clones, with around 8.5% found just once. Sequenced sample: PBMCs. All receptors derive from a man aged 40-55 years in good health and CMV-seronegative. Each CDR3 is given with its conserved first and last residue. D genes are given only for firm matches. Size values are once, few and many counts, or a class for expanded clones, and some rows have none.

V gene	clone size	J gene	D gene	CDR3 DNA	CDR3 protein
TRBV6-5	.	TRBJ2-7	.	TGTGCCAGCAGTTACGGACAGAGCTCCTACGAGCAGTACTTC	CASSYGQSSYEQYF
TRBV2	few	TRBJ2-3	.	TGTGCCAGCCGTGAGAGAAGGGGTCCAGATACGCAGTATTTT	CASRERRGPDTQYF
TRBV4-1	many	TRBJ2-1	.	TGCGCCAGCAGCCCGGGGGATTTCAATGAGCAGTTCTTC	CASSPGDFNEQFF
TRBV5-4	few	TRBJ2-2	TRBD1	TGTGCCAGCAGCTTGGGGACAGGGGGCTCCGGGGAGCTGTTTTTT	CASSLGTGGSGELFF
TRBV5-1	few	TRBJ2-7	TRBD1	TGCGCCAGCAGCTTAGGTGGGGACAGGGACCACGAGCAGTACTTC	CASSLGGDRDHEQYF
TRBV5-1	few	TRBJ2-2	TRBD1	TGCGCCAGCAGCTTGGGAGACAGGGGTTACACCGGGGAGCTGTTTTTT	CASSLGDRGYTGELFF
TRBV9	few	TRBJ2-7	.	TGTGCCAGCAGCGTGACCAGCGGGACAGGAGTCCACGAGCAGTACTTC	CASSVTSGTGVHEQYF
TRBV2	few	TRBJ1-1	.	TGTGCCAGCAAAGCCGGGAGGGGCACTGAAGCTTTCTTT	CASKAGRGTEAFF
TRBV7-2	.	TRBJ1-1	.	TGTGCCAGCAGCTTAGGGAGGGTCACTGAAGCTTTCTTT	CASSLGRVTEAFF
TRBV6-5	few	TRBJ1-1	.	TGTGCCAGCATTTTGAAGGGGCGGACGGTTGAAGCTTTCTTT	CASILKGRTVEAFF
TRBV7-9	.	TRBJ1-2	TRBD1	TGTGCCAGCAGCTTCGGGACAGGTTTTAATAACTATGGCTACACCTTC	CASSFGTGFNNYGYTF
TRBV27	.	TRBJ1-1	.	TGTGCCAGCAGGGACTCTGAAGCTTTCTTT	CASRDSEAFF
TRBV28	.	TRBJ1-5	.	TGTGCCAGCAGTCGCACCCCTTACAGAGCCGTTATCAGGGCCCAGCATTTT	CASSRTPYRAVIRAQHF
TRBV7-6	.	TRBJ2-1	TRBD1	TGTGCCAGCAGCTCCCAACTTCGGGACAGGGAATACAATGAGCAGTTCTTC	CASSSQLRDREYNEQFF
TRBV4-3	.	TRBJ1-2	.	TGCGCCAGCAGCCAAGAGTGGGGCAGACCAAACTATGGCTACACCTTC	CASSQEWGRPNYGYTF
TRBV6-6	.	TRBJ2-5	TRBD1	TGTGCCAGCAGTTACTCGACAGGGGGCCAGGAGACCCAGTACTTC	CASSYSTGGQETQYF
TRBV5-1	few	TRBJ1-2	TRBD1	TGCGCCAGCAGACAAGGACAGGGGAACTATGGCTACACCTTC	CASRQGQGNYGYTF
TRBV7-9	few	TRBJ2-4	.	TGTGCCAGCAGAGGGCCGGGGGTTGAGCTGGCCAAAAACATTCAGTACTTC	CASRGPGVELAKNIQYF
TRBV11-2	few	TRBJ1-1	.	TGTGCCAGCACCGGGGGGGGCGCTAACACTGAAGCTTTCTTT	CASTGGGANTEAFF
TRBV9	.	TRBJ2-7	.	TGTGCCAGCAGCGTAGAGAACAGCCGGGAGCAGTACTTC	CASSVENSREQYF
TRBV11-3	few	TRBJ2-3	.	TGTGCCAGCAGCTCACTGACAGATACGCAGTATTTT	CASSSLTDTQYF
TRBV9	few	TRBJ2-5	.	TGTGCCAGCAGCATCTTCCCGACAGGACAAGAGACCCAGTACTTC	CASSIFPTGQETQYF